These T cell receptor beta chains were read from a single sample in a study of T cells in Graves' hyperthyroidism and ophthalmopathy. TCRdb fed the multiplex PCR reads into MiXCR, producing one record per CDR3 protein. The sample records fewer than 700,000 distinct CDR3 sequences, under 20% being singletons. Material: blood. These receptors were obtained from a woman younger than 35 with Graves' ophthalmopathy. CDR3s include the opening cysteine and the closing phenylalanine or tryptophan. Each record gives: clone size, V gene, J gene, D gene, CDR3 DNA, CDR3 protein. A D gene is named only where the DNA matches it firmly. Clone size is not always given. Where it is, it says once, few, many or a class for expanded clones.

clone_size: many
v_call: TRBV28
j_call: TRBJ1-1
d_call: TRBD1
cdr3_nt: TGTGCCAGCAGTGACACCGACAGGGGGAATACTGAAGCTTTCTTT
cdr3_aa: CASSDTDRGNTEAFF

clone_size: many
v_call: TRBV7-8
j_call: TRBJ2-5
d_call: .
cdr3_nt: TGTGCCAGCAGCCCCCGGACTTCTCAAGAGACCCAGTACTTC
cdr3_aa: CASSPRTSQETQYF

clone_size: few
v_call: TRBV29-1
j_call: TRBJ2-5
d_call: TRBD2
cdr3_nt: TGCAGCGTTGAAAAGCCTAGCGGGGGTCCTCGAGGGACCCAGTACTTC
cdr3_aa: CSVEKPSGGPRGTQYF

clone_size: many
v_call: TRBV6-1
j_call: TRBJ2-2
d_call: .
cdr3_nt: TGTGCCAGCGGCCTAACTCTCAGAGCTAACACCGGGGAGCTGTTTTTT
cdr3_aa: CASGLTLRANTGELFF

clone_size: .
v_call: TRBV5-1
j_call: TRBJ1-2
d_call: .
cdr3_nt: TGCGCCAGCAGCTCCCTGACTGACTACTATGGCTACACCTTC
cdr3_aa: CASSSLTDYYGYTF

clone_size: many
v_call: TRBV5-8
j_call: TRBJ1-1
d_call: .
cdr3_nt: TGTGCCAGCAGCTTGTGGGGCAGGGTGAGGAGTGAGGAAGCTTTCTTT
cdr3_aa: CASSLWGRVRSEEAFF

clone_size: many
v_call: TRBV7-8
j_call: TRBJ1-1
d_call: .
cdr3_nt: TGTGCCAGCAGCTTAGTGGGCTATGTGAACACTGAAGCTTTCTTT
cdr3_aa: CASSLVGYVNTEAFF

clone_size: many
v_call: TRBV6-1
j_call: TRBJ1-6
d_call: TRBD1
cdr3_nt: TGTGCCAGCAGGAGGGGGCATATCCAACAGAATAATTCACCCCTCCACTTT
cdr3_aa: CASRRGHIQQNNSPLHF

clone_size: .
v_call: TRBV20-1
j_call: TRBJ2-3
d_call: .
cdr3_nt: TGCAGTGCTCTAGCAACCCAAGATACGCAGTATTTT
cdr3_aa: CSALATQDTQYF

clone_size: .
v_call: TRBV6-5
j_call: TRBJ2-2
d_call: .
cdr3_nt: TGTGCCAGCAGTTACTTAAAGGAGGGCGCCGGGGAGCTGTTTTTT
cdr3_aa: CASSYLKEGAGELFF

clone_size: .
v_call: TRBV9
j_call: TRBJ2-5
d_call: TRBD2
cdr3_nt: TGTGCCAGCAGCGTAGGCGGACTAGCGGTCCAAGAGACCCAGTACTTC
cdr3_aa: CASSVGGLAVQETQYF

clone_size: many
v_call: TRBV20-1
j_call: TRBJ1-6
d_call: .
cdr3_nt: TGCAGTGCTAGAGAGACTTCACCCCTCCACTTT
cdr3_aa: CSARETSPLHF

clone_size: few
v_call: TRBV2
j_call: TRBJ1-5
d_call: TRBD1
cdr3_nt: TGTGCCAGCAGCGCAGGGACAGCACGGCCCCAGCATTTT
cdr3_aa: CASSAGTARPQHF

clone_size: few
v_call: TRBV7-2
j_call: TRBJ2-6
d_call: .
cdr3_nt: TGTGCCAGCAGCCCTTTCGAACTTTCTGGGGCCAACGTCCTGACTTTC
cdr3_aa: CASSPFELSGANVLTF

clone_size: .
v_call: TRBV15
j_call: TRBJ1-4
d_call: TRBD1
cdr3_nt: TGTGCCACCAGCACGGCCCGGACAGGGGGCGAAAAACTGTTTTTT
cdr3_aa: CATSTARTGGEKLFF

clone_size: few
v_call: TRBV6-1
j_call: TRBJ2-1
d_call: TRBD2
cdr3_nt: TGTGCCAGCAGTTGGACTAGCGGGAGGGTCTATGAGCAGTTCTTC
cdr3_aa: CASSWTSGRVYEQFF

clone_size: .
v_call: TRBV15
j_call: TRBJ1-4
d_call: .
cdr3_nt: TGTGCCACCAGCAGAGGGAGGCAGGAAAAACTGTTTTTT
cdr3_aa: CATSRGRQEKLFF

clone_size: many
v_call: TRBV2
j_call: TRBJ2-3
d_call: TRBD1
cdr3_nt: TGTGCCGGGGGAGGGGACAGGGGAGCAGATACGCAGTATTTT
cdr3_aa: CAGGGDRGADTQYF

clone_size: many
v_call: TRBV3-1
j_call: TRBJ1-1
d_call: TRBD1
cdr3_nt: TGTGCCAGCAGCCCTATAAGACAGGGATTGTGGCGGGTTAAGGCTGAAGCTTTCTTT
cdr3_aa: CASSPIRQGLWRVKAEAFF

clone_size: many
v_call: TRBV11-2
j_call: TRBJ2-7
d_call: .
cdr3_nt: TGTGCCAGCAGCTTACAGGAGTCCTACGAGCAGTACTTC
cdr3_aa: CASSLQESYEQYF

clone_size: .
v_call: TRBV29-1
j_call: TRBJ2-1
d_call: TRBD2
cdr3_nt: TGCAGCGTTGTAATACTAGCGGGAGAGAGCTCCTACAATGAGCAGTTCTTC
cdr3_aa: CSVVILAGESSYNEQFF

clone_size: .
v_call: TRBV28
j_call: TRBJ2-5
d_call: .
cdr3_nt: TGTGCCAGCAGTGGAGGTATGGAGACCCAGTACTTC
cdr3_aa: CASSGGMETQYF

clone_size: few
v_call: TRBV4-3
j_call: TRBJ1-3
d_call: .
cdr3_nt: TGCGCCAGCAGCCAAGATTTTCAGGCTCCTGGAAACACCATATATTTT
cdr3_aa: CASSQDFQAPGNTIYF

clone_size: many
v_call: TRBV28
j_call: TRBJ2-6
d_call: .
cdr3_nt: TGTGCCAGCAGTCCTGATGGGGCCAACGTCCTGACTTTC
cdr3_aa: CASSPDGANVLTF

clone_size: .
v_call: TRBV7-9
j_call: TRBJ2-1
d_call: TRBD1
cdr3_nt: TGTGCCAGCTATCCAGGGGGTTTAGGATACAATGAGCAGTTCTTC
cdr3_aa: CASYPGGLGYNEQFF

clone_size: .
v_call: TRBV11-2
j_call: TRBJ1-5
d_call: .
cdr3_nt: TGTGCCAGCAGCTTTGGAGCAAATCAGCCCCAGCATTTT
cdr3_aa: CASSFGANQPQHF

clone_size: many
v_call: TRBV5-1
j_call: TRBJ1-1
d_call: TRBD1
cdr3_nt: TGCGCCAGCAGCACGACAGGGGCGGCTGAAGCTTTCTTT
cdr3_aa: CASSTTGAAEAFF

clone_size: once
v_call: TRBV11-2
j_call: TRBJ2-3
d_call: .
cdr3_nt: TGTGCCAGCAGCTCCCAGAAGGGCAGGGCAGATACGCAGTATTTT
cdr3_aa: CASSSQKGRADTQYF

clone_size: .
v_call: TRBV20-1
j_call: TRBJ1-5
d_call: .
cdr3_nt: TGCAGTGCTAAGAGGCAGCTGGTCTATCAGCCCCAGCATTTT
cdr3_aa: CSAKRQLVYQPQHF

clone_size: few
v_call: TRBV6-5
j_call: TRBJ2-5
d_call: TRBD2
cdr3_nt: TGTGCCAGCAGTTACATCGGGGGGCAAGAGACCCAGTACTTC
cdr3_aa: CASSYIGGQETQYF

clone_size: many
v_call: TRBV11-1
j_call: TRBJ2-5
d_call: .
cdr3_nt: TGTGCCAGCAGCCTCCAAACGGTTCGACAAGAGACCCAGTACTTC
cdr3_aa: CASSLQTVRQETQYF

clone_size: many
v_call: TRBV11-2
j_call: TRBJ2-1
d_call: TRBD2
cdr3_nt: TGTGCCAGCAGCTTAGTCGTAAGCGGGAGTGGGGAGCAGTTCTTC
cdr3_aa: CASSLVVSGSGEQFF

clone_size: .
v_call: TRBV4-1
j_call: TRBJ1-2
d_call: .
cdr3_nt: TGCGCCAGCAGCCAAGATCAGGGTAACGGCTATGGCTACACCTTC
cdr3_aa: CASSQDQGNGYGYTF

clone_size: .
v_call: TRBV9
j_call: TRBJ2-1
d_call: TRBD2
cdr3_nt: TGTGCCAGCAGCGTAGTAGGCGCGGGAGGTAGGAATGAGCAGTTCTTC
cdr3_aa: CASSVVGAGGRNEQFF

clone_size: many
v_call: TRBV12-3/TRBV12-4
j_call: TRBJ2-5
d_call: TRBD1
cdr3_nt: TGTGCCAGCAGCGACAGGGGTCCAGGGCAAGAGACCCAGTACTTC
cdr3_aa: CASSDRGPGQETQYF

clone_size: many
v_call: TRBV12-3/TRBV12-4
j_call: TRBJ2-7
d_call: TRBD1
cdr3_nt: TGTGCCAGCAGCCCTAGAGGCAAAAGACAGGGGGAGCAGTACTTC
cdr3_aa: CASSPRGKRQGEQYF

clone_size: .
v_call: TRBV4-1
j_call: TRBJ2-1
d_call: TRBD2
cdr3_nt: TGCGCCAGCAGCCAAGATTACGGCGGGAGCGGTGAGCAGTTCTTC
cdr3_aa: CASSQDYGGSGEQFF

clone_size: many
v_call: TRBV7-8
j_call: TRBJ1-2
d_call: .
cdr3_nt: TGTGCCAGCAGCCATGAGAGATTCTATGGCTACACCTTC
cdr3_aa: CASSHERFYGYTF

clone_size: .
v_call: TRBV20-1
j_call: TRBJ2-7
d_call: .
cdr3_nt: TGCAGTGCTGCAAGGACAGGGGCCGGGACTAGTCAACTCGGCGAGCAGTACTTC
cdr3_aa: CSAARTGAGTSQLGEQYF

clone_size: many
v_call: TRBV7-9
j_call: TRBJ2-7
d_call: TRBD1
cdr3_nt: TGTGCCAGCAGCTCCCCAACAAGCCCAGGGGGTGCCGAGCAGTACTTC
cdr3_aa: CASSSPTSPGGAEQYF

clone_size: many
v_call: TRBV28
j_call: TRBJ2-1
d_call: TRBD2
cdr3_nt: TGTGCCAGCAGTTTCGGACTAGCGGGGGGCCTAGCGCACAATGAGCAGTTCTTC
cdr3_aa: CASSFGLAGGLAHNEQFF

clone_size: .
v_call: TRBV29-1
j_call: TRBJ2-7
d_call: .
cdr3_nt: TGCAGCGTTGAAGATTTGGCAGGGCAGTACTTC
cdr3_aa: CSVEDLAGQYF

clone_size: .
v_call: TRBV4-1
j_call: TRBJ2-7
d_call: TRBD1
cdr3_nt: TGCGCCAGCAGCCAAGACAGGACAGGGTTCGAGCAGTACTTC
cdr3_aa: CASSQDRTGFEQYF

clone_size: .
v_call: TRBV19
j_call: TRBJ1-1
d_call: .
cdr3_nt: TGTGCCAGTGCAACCGGGACACAGAACACTGAAGCTTTCTTT
cdr3_aa: CASATGTQNTEAFF

clone_size: many
v_call: TRBV7-2
j_call: TRBJ1-1
d_call: .
cdr3_nt: TGTGCCAGCAGCTTCCAAATCAATAGGAACACTGAAGCTTTCTTT
cdr3_aa: CASSFQINRNTEAFF

clone_size: .
v_call: TRBV5-8
j_call: TRBJ1-6
d_call: TRBD1
cdr3_nt: TGTGCCAGCAGCTCGGGACAGGGGGCAGGGTCACCCCTCCACTTT
cdr3_aa: CASSSGQGAGSPLHF

clone_size: many
v_call: TRBV5-8
j_call: TRBJ1-5
d_call: .
cdr3_nt: TGTGCCAGCACTTGGACAGATAATCAGCCCCAGCATTTT
cdr3_aa: CASTWTDNQPQHF

clone_size: many
v_call: TRBV20-1
j_call: TRBJ1-5
d_call: .
cdr3_nt: TGCAGTGCTAGTGCGCACAATCAGCCCCAGCATTTT
cdr3_aa: CSASAHNQPQHF

clone_size: few
v_call: TRBV5-6
j_call: TRBJ2-3
d_call: TRBD2
cdr3_nt: TGTGCCAGCAGTGAGGGGACTAGCGGGAGTCTAACAGATACGCAGTATTTT
cdr3_aa: CASSEGTSGSLTDTQYF

clone_size: .
v_call: TRBV29-1
j_call: TRBJ1-1
d_call: .
cdr3_nt: TGCAGCGTTGGGACAGCCATGAACACTGAAGCTTTCTTT
cdr3_aa: CSVGTAMNTEAFF

clone_size: many
v_call: TRBV28
j_call: TRBJ2-5
d_call: TRBD2
cdr3_nt: TGTGCCAGCAGTTTTTGGGCGGGGGGGCCAGGGCAAGAGACCCAGTACTTC
cdr3_aa: CASSFWAGGPGQETQYF

clone_size: few
v_call: TRBV28
j_call: TRBJ1-1
d_call: .
cdr3_nt: TGTGCCAGCCTAATACAGGGACTGAACACTGAAGCTTTCTTT
cdr3_aa: CASLIQGLNTEAFF

clone_size: many
v_call: TRBV5-1
j_call: TRBJ1-6
d_call: TRBD1
cdr3_nt: TGCGCCAGCAGCTTGGCCGGGACAGCTAATTCACCCCTCCACTTT
cdr3_aa: CASSLAGTANSPLHF

clone_size: .
v_call: TRBV6-2/TRBV6-3
j_call: TRBJ2-5
d_call: .
cdr3_nt: TGTGCCAGCATCTATATACAAGGAACCCAAGAGACCCAGTACTTC
cdr3_aa: CASIYIQGTQETQYF